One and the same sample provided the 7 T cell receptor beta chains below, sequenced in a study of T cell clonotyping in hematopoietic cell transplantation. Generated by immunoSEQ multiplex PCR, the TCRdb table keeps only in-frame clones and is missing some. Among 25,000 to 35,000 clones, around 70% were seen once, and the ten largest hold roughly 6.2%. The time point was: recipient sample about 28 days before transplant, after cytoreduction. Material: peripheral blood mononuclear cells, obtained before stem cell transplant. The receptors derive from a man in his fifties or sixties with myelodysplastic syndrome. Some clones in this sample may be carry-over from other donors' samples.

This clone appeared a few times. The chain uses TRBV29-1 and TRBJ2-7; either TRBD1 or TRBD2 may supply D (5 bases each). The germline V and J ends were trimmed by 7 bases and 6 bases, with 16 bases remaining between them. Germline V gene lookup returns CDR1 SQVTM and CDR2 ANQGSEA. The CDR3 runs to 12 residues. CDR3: CSARDLNGEQYF. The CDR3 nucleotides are TGCAGCGCCCGGGACCTCAACGGCGAGCAGTACTTC.

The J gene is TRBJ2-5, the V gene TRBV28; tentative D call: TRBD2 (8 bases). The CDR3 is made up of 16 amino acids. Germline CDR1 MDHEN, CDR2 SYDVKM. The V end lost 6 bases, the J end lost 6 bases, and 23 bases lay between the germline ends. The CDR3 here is CASSLEGAGGGKTQYF. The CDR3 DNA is TGTGCCAGCAGCCTCGAGGGGGCGGGAGGAGGGAAGACCCAGTACTTC.

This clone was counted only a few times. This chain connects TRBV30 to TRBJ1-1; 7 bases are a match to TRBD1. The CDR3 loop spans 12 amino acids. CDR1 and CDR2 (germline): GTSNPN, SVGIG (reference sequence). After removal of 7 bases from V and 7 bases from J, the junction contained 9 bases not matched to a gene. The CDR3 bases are TGTGCCTCCGACAGGGCCCAAAGTGAAGCTTTCTTT. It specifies CASDRAQSEAFF.

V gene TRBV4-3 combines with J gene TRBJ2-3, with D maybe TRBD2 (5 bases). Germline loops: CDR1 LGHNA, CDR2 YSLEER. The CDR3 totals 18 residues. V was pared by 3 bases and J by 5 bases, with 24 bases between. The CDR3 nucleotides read TGCGCCAGCAGCCACGGCCCGACCTCGGGGAGCAGTGAAGATACGCAGTATTTT. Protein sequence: CASSHGPTSGSSEDTQYF.

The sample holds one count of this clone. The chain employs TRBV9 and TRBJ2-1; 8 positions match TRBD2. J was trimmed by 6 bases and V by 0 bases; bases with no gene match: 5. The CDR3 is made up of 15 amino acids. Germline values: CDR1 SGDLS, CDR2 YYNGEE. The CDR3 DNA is TGTGCCAGCAGCGTAGAGGGACTAGGATTCAATGAGCAGTTCTTC. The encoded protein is CASSVEGLGFNEQFF.

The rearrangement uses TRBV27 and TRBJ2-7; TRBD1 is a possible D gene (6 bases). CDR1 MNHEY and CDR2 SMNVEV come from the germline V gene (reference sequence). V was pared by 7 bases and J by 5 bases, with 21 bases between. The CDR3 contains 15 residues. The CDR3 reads CASNPHTDSGDEQYF. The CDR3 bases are TGTGCCAGCAACCCCCACACGGACAGCGGTGACGAGCAGTACTTC.

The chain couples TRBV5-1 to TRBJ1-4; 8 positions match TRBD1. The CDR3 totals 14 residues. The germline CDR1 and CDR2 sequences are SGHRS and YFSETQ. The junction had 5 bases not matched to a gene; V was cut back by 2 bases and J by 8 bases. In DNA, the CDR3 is TGCGCCAGCAGCTTTGGGACAGGAGGGGAAAAACTGTTTTTT. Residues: CASSFGTGGEKLFF.